One sample yielded the 17 T cell receptor beta chains listed below, sequenced in a study of blood T cell repertoires in COVID-19. Sequencing was performed with immunoSEQ multiplex PCR; in TCRdb, only in-frame clones are kept and a portion is missing. The sample has about 270,000 clones, more than 70% seen once. The specimen was peripheral blood. These receptors all stem from a woman between 18 and 30 years old with acute or convalescent COVID-19.

This chain joins TRBV7-8 and TRBJ2-5, with D possibly TRBD1 on 7 matching bases. The CDR3 extends over 19 amino acids. V gave up 3 bases and J gave up 4 bases, with 27 bases separating them. The germline CDR1 and CDR2 sequences are SGHVS and FQNEAQ. CDR3 DNA: TGTGCCAGCAGCTTGTGGGGTCTCGGTGGAGGGGGCGACCCAGAGACCCAGTACTTC. It specifies CASSLWGLGGGGDPETQYF. The complete variable domain, with remaining parts taken from reference TRBV7-8 and TRBJ2-5, reads GAGVSQSPRYKVAKRGQDVALRCDPISGHVSLFWYQQALGQGPEFLTYFQNEAQLDKSGLPSDRFFAERPEGSVSTLKIQRTQQEDSAVYLCASSLWGLGGGGDPETQYFGPGTRLLVL.

This chain joins TRBV11-3 and TRBJ2-1; TRBD1 is a possible D gene (5 bases). Germline CDR1 reads SGHNT; CDR2 reads YENEEA. V gave up 1 base and J gave up 4 bases, with 11 bases separating them. There are 15 residues in the CDR3. The CDR3 sequence is CASSLVDSKYNEQFF. The CDR3 DNA sequence: TGTGCCAGCAGCTTAGTTGACAGCAAATACAATGAGCAGTTCTTC.

The chain has TRBV4-3 and TRBJ1-6, with D uncertain. This CDR3 has 16 residues. Germline CDR1 reads LGHNA; CDR2 reads YSLEER. V was cut by 4 bases and J by 0 bases, with 10 bases left in between. This chain's CDR3 is CASSPHSSSYNSPLHF. CDR3 DNA: TGCGCCAGCAGCCCCCACTCAAGCTCCTATAATTCACCCCTCCACTTT.

The rearrangement links TRBV3-1 (or the pseudogene TRBV3-2) to TRBJ2-7; D might be TRBD2 (5 bases). Trimming pared 3 bases from V and 6 bases from J, leaving 9 bases between. The CDR3 extends over 12 amino acids. The germline gives CDR1 LGHDT, CDR2 YNNKEL (reference sequence). CDR3: CASSHAAGEQYF. DNA of the CDR3: TGTGCCAGCAGCCACGCGGCGGGCGAGCAGTACTTC.

The rearrangement links TRBV6-1 to TRBJ2-7; no clear D gene. The germline gives CDR1 MNHNS, CDR2 SASEGT. V gave up 1 base and J gave up 3 bases, with 7 bases separating them. This CDR3 contains 13 residues. CDR3 region: CASSEGSIYEQYF. CDR3 DNA sequence: TGTGCCAGCAGTGAAGGTTCTATCTACGAGCAGTACTTC.

This clone was observed a few times. The V gene is TRBV7-9, the J gene TRBJ2-7; 10 bases fit TRBD1. The V segment lost 4 bases and the J segment 5 bases; nucleotides outside the gene matches: 11. In germline, CDR1 is SEHNR, CDR2 FQNEAQ (reference sequence). The CDR3 runs 16 residues. This CDR3 reads CASSSAGGQGRHEQYF. In nucleotides, the CDR3 is TGTGCCAGCAGCTCGGCGGGGGGACAGGGGCGCCACGAGCAGTACTTC.

This chain connects TRBV5-8 to TRBJ1-5; 9 bases match TRBD1. Trimming cost V 3 bases and J 4 bases; bases outside gene matches: 8. Germline assignment: CDR1 SGHTS and CDR2 YDEGEE. This CDR3 contains 16 residues. The CDR3: CASSSGTGFTNQPQHF. CDR3 DNA: TGTGCCAGCAGCTCCGGGACAGGGTTTACAAATCAGCCCCAGCATTTT.

In this sample, this clone turned up a few times. The V and J genes are TRBV7-9 and TRBJ2-1; a possible D gene is TRBD2 (5 bases). With 8 bases removed from V and 9 bases from J, the gap between germline ends came to 17 bases. This CDR3 is 13 amino acids long. Germline V gene data show CDR1 as SEHNR and CDR2 as FQNEAQ (reference sequence). Here the CDR3 reads CASHHPLVPEQFF. As DNA, the CDR3 is TGTGCCAGCCACCACCCACTAGTTCCTGAGCAGTTCTTC.

The chain combines TRBV6-5 with TRBJ1-3; possible D gene TRBD1, 5 bases. CDR3 length: 13 amino acids. V was pared by 6 bases and J by 2 bases, with 8 bases between. Germline V gives CDR1 MNHEY, CDR2 SVGAGI. The CDR3 here is CASRRGTGNTIYF. For the CDR3, the DNA is TGTGCCAGCAGGCGGGGGACTGGAAACACCATATATTTT.

This clone has more than one count but fewer than ten. This chain joins TRBV29-1 and TRBJ2-1, with D possibly matching TRBD2 (5 bases). Germline V gene lookup returns CDR1 SQVTM and CDR2 ANQGSEA. Trimming took 4 bases from V and 6 from J, leaving 10 bases between them. This CDR3 is built from 12 residues. The chain's CDR3 is CSVVPGSNEQFF. CDR3 DNA: TGCAGCGTTGTCCCGGGATCCAATGAGCAGTTCTTC.

The chain couples TRBV12-3 or TRBV12-4 to TRBJ1-3; D ambiguous. CDR3 length equals 11 residues. Trimming stripped 5 bases from V and 8 bases from J, with 7 bases between. This CDR3 reads CASSPTDTIYF. CDR3 bases: TGTGCCAGCAGTCCCACGGACACCATATATTTT.

This clone was detected only once. The CDR3 spells CASSPFKGSKGVRTDTQYF. In DNA, the CDR3 is TGTGCCAGCTCACCCTTTAAAGGGTCAAAGGGGGTTCGCACAGATACGCAGTATTTT. This chain uses TRBV18 with TRBJ2-3, with TRBD1 as a possible D gene (6 bases). V was pared by 3 bases and J by 1 base, with 23 bases between. CDR1 and CDR2 from the germline V gene are KGHSH and LQKENI. The CDR3 extends over 19 amino acids.

This clone has only one observation. The CDR3 region has the DNA TGTGCCAGCAGTTTACAAAACTATGGCTACACCTTC. It codes for CASSLQNYGYTF. The rearrangement joins TRBV12-3 or TRBV12-4 to TRBJ1-2; D is unresolved. The CDR3 loop spans 12 amino acids. V shed 2 bases and J shed 2 bases, with 3 bases lying between them.

The genes are TRBV5-1 and TRBJ2-7, with D possibly TRBD2 on 5 matching bases. V lost 0 bases to trimming and J lost 6 bases, with 16 bases between them. This CDR3 comprises 15 residues. Germline CDR1 SGHRS, CDR2 YFSETQ. CDR3 nucleotides: TGCGCCAGCAGCTTGGGACCAGCGGTATGGGGCGAGCAGTACTTC. It translates to CASSLGPAVWGEQYF.

This chain joins TRBV19 and TRBJ2-5; 7 bases are a match to TRBD1. Germline CDR1 and CDR2: LNHDA and SQIVND (reference sequence). The CDR3 has 15 residues. V gave up 0 bases and J gave up 7 bases; unmatched junction bases: 8. Here the CDR3 reads CASSIEVRAGGTQYF. CDR3 in DNA: TGTGCCAGTAGTATAGAAGTCAGGGCAGGGGGGACCCAGTACTTC.

The chain combines TRBV5-1 with TRBJ2-5; 9 nucleotides match TRBD2. The CDR3 sequence is 14 residues long. V shed 4 bases and J 4 bases; nucleotides not matched to a gene: 5. Germline CDR1 is SGHRS and CDR2 is YFSETQ. CDR3 in DNA: TGCGCCAGCAGCCTTAGCGGGAGCCGAGAGACCCAGTACTTC. Protein product: CASSLSGSRETQYF.

The chain employs TRBV5-8 and TRBJ1-5; the match to TRBD1 covers 7 bases. Trimming took 2 bases from V and 6 from J; bases not matched to a gene: 5. The CDR3 has 14 residues. CDR1 SGHTS and CDR2 YDEGEE come from the germline V gene. The CDR3 is CASSLGQVFQPQHF. The CDR3 coding sequence is TGTGCCAGCAGCTTAGGACAGGTATTTCAGCCCCAGCATTTT.